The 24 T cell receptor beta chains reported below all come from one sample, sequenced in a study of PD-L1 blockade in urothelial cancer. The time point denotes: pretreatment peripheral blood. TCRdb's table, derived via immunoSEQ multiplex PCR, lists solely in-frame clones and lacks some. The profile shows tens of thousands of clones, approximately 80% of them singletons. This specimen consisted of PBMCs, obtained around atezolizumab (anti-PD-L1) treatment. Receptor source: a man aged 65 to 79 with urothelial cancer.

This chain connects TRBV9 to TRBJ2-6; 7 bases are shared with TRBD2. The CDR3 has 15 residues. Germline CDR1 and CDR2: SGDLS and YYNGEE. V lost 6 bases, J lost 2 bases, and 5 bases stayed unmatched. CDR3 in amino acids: CASNEGGAGANVLTF. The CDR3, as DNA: TGTGCCAGCAACGAGGGAGGGGCTGGGGCCAACGTCCTGACTTTC.

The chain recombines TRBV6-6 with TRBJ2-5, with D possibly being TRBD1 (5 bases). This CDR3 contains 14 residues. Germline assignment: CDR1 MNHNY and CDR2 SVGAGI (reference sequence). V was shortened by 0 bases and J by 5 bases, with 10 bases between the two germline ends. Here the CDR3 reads CASSYSGVAETQYF. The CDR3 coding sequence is TGTGCCAGCAGTTACTCAGGGGTGGCGGAGACCCAGTACTTC.

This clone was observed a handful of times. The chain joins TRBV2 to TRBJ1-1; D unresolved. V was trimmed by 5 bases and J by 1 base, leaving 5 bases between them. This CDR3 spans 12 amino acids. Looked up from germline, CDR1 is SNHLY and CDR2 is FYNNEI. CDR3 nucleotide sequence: TGTGCCAGCAGTATATCGAACACTGAAGCTTTCTTT. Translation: CASSISNTEAFF.

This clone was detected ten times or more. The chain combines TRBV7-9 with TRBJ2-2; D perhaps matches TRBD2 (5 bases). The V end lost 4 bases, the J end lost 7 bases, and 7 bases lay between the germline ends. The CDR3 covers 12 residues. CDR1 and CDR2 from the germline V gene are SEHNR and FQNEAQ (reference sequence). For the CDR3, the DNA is TGTGCCAGCAGCTCGGCGGGCGGGGAGCTGTTTTTT. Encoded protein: CASSSAGGELFF.

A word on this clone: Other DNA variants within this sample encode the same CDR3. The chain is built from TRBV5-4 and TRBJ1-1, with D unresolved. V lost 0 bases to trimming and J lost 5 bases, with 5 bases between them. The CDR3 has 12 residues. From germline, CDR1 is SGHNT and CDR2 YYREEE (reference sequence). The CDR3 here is CASSLDSTEAFF. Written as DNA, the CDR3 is TGTGCCAGCAGCTTGGATTCGACTGAAGCTTTCTTT.

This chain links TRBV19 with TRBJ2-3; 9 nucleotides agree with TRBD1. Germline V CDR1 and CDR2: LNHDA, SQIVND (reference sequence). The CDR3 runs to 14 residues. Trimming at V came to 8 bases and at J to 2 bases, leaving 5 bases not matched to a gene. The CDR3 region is CASSQGAHTDTQYF. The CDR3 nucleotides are TGTGCCAGTTCACAGGGGGCCCACACAGATACGCAGTATTTT.

The CDR3 nucleotides read TGTGCCAGCAGCTTAGATTTTGTCGGGACAGGGTCCAACAATGAGCAGTTCTTC. Amino acid sequence: CASSLDFVGTGSNNEQFF. The genes are TRBV7-2 and TRBJ2-1, with 9 bases fitting TRBD1. The V gene's germline CDR1 is SGHTA and CDR2 FQGNSA. Losses at the gene ends were 1 base for V and 5 bases for J; bases not matched to a gene: 12. This CDR3 has 18 amino acids.

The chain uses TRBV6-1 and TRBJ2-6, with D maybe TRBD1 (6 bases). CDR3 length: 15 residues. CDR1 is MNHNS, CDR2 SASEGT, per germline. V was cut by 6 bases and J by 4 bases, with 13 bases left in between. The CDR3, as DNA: TGTGCCAGCAGATTGCAGGGGTCGGGGGCCAACGTCCTGACTTTC. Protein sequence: CASRLQGSGANVLTF.

In DNA form, the CDR3 reads TGTGCCAGCAGTTTAGGGACAGGGGGCTTCAAAGGCTATGGCTACACCTTC. Translating gives CASSLGTGGFKGYGYTF. The chain recombines TRBV28 with TRBJ1-2; TRBD1 aligns across 12 bases. This CDR3 region has 17 residues. Trimming removed 2 bases from V and 4 bases from J; junction bases left unmatched: 8. CDR1 and CDR2 from the germline V gene are MDHEN and SYDVKM.

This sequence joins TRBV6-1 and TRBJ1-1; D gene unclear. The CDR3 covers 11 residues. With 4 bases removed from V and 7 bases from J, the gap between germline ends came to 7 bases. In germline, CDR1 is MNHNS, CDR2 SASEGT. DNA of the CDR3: TGTGCCAGCAGTGGGAGCATTGAAGCTTTCTTT. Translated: CASSGSIEAFF.

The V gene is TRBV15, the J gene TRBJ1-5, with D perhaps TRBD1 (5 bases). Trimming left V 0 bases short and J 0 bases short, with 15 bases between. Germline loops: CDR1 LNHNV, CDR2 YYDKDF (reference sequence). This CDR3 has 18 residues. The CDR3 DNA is TGTGCCACCAGCAGAGATTACCTCGGGGGAACTAGCAATCAGCCCCAGCATTTT. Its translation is CATSRDYLGGTSNQPQHF.

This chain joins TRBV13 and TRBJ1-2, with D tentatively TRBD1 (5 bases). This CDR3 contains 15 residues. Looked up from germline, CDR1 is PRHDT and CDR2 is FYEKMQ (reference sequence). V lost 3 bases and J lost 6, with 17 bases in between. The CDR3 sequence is CASSFESGTVNGYTF. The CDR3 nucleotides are TGTGCCAGCAGCTTTGAAAGCGGGACTGTAAATGGCTACACCTTC.

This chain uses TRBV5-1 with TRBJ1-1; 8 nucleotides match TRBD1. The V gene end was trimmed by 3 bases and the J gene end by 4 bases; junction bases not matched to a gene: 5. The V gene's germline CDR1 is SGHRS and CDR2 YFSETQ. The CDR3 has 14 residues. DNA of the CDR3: TGCGCCAGCAGCTCAGGGGGCTCGGGCACTGAAGCTTTCTTT. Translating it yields CASSSGGSGTEAFF.

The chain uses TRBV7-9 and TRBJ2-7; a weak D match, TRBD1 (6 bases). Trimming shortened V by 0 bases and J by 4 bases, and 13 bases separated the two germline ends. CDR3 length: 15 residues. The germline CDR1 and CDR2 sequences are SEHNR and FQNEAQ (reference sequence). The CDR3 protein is CASSLAQGDMYEQYF. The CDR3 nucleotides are TGTGCCAGCAGCTTAGCACAGGGAGACATGTACGAGCAGTACTTC.

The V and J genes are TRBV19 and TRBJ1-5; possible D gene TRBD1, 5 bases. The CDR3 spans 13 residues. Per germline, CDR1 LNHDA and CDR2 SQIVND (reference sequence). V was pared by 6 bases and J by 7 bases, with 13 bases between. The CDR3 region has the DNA TGTGCCAGTAGCCCGGGGAGGGGACAGCCCCAGCATTTT. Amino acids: CASSPGRGQPQHF.

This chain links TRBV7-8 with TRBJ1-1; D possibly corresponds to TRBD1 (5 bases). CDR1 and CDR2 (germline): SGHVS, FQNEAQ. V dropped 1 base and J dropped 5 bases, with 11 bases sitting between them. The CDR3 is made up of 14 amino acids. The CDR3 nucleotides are TGTGCCAGCAGCTTAGTGGGGGGAAGTACTGAAGCTTTCTTT. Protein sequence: CASSLVGGSTEAFF.

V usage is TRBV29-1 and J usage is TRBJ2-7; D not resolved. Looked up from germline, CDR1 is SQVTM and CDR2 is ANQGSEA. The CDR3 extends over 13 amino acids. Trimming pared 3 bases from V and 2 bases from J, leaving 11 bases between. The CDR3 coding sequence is TGCAGCGTTGAGAGCATCACTACCTACGAGCAGTACTTC. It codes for CSVESITTYEQYF.

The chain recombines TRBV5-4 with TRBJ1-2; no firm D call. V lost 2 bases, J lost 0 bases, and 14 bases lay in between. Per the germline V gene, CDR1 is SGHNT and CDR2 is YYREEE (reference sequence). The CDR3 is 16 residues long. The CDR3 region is CASSLYLKSSNYGYTF. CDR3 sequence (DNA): TGTGCCAGCAGCTTATACCTAAAAAGCTCTAACTATGGCTACACCTTC.

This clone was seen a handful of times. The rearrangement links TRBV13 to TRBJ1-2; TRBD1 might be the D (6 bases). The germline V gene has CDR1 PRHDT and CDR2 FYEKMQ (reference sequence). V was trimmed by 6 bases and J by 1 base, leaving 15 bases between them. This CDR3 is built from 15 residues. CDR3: CASRRWGRSNYGYTF. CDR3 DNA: TGTGCCAGCAGGAGGTGGGGGCGGAGTAACTATGGCTACACCTTC.

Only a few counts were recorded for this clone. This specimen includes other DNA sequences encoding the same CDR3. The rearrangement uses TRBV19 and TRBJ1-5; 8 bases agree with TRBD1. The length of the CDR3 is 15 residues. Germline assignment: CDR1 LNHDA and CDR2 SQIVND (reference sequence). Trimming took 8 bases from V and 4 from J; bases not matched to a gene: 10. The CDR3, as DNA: TGTGCCAGTTCTACAGACAGGGGAGATAATCAGCCCCAGCATTTT. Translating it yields CASSTDRGDNQPQHF.

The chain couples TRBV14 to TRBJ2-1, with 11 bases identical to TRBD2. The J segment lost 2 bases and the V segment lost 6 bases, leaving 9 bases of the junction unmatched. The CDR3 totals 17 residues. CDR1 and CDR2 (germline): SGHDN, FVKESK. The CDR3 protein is CASRRLAGSGPYNEQFF. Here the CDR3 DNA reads TGTGCCAGCAGGAGACTAGCGGGGTCGGGCCCCTACAATGAGCAGTTCTTC.

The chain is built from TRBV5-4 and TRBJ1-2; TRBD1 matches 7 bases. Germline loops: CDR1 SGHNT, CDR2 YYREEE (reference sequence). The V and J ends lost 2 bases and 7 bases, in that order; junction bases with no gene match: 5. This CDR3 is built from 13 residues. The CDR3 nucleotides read TGTGCCAGCAGCTTTGGGACAGACGGTGGCTACACCTTC. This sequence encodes CASSFGTDGGYTF.

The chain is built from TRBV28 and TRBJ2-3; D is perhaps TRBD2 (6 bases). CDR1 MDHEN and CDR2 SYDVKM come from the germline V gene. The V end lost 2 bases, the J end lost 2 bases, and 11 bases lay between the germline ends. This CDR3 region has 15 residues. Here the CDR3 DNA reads TGTGCCAGCAGTTTAATCGGAGGGAACACAGATACGCAGTATTTT. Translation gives CASSLIGGNTDTQYF.

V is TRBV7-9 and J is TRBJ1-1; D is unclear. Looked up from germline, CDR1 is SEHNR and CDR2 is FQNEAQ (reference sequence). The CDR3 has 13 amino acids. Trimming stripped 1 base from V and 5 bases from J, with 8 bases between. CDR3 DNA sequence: TGTGCCAGCAGCTTAGGGGAGGAAACTGAAGCTTTCTTT. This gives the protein CASSLGEETEAFF.